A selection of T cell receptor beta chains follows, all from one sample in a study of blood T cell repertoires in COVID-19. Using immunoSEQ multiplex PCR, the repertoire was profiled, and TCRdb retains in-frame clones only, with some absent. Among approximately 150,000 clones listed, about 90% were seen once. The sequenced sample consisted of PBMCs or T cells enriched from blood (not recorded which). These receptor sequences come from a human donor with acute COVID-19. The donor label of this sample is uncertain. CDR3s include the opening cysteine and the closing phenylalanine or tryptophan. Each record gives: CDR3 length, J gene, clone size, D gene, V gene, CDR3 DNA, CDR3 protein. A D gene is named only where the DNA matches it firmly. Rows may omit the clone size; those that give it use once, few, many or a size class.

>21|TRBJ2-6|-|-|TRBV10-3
TGTGCCATCAGTGAGTCTCCAAGGTTTAGGGACATGAAATCTGGGGCCAACGTCCTGACTTTC
CAISESPRFRDMKSGANVLTF
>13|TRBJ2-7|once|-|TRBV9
TGTGCCAGCAGCCCTCCAGGGGAAGGAGAGCAGTACTTC
CASSPPGEGEQYF
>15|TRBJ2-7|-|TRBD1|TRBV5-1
TGCGCCAGCAGCTTGGGACAGGGGCCGTCCTACGAGCAGTACTTC
CASSLGQGPSYEQYF
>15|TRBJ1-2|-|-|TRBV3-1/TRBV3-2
TGTGCCAGCAGCGAAGAGGGGCAGAGATTCTATGGCTACACCTTC
CASSEEGQRFYGYTF
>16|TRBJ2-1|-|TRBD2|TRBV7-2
TGTGCCAGCAGCATACCCGGGACTAGCGGGGGGGCCGATTGGTTCTTC
CASSIPGTSGGADWFF
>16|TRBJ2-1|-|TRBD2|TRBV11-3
TGTGCCAGCAGCGCAACTAGCGGGGGGAAGAGGAATGAGCAGTTCTTC
CASSATSGGKRNEQFF
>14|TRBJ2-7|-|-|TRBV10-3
TGTGCCATCAGTGCAGGGGTCGGCCCCTACGAGCAGTACTTC
CAISAGVGPYEQYF
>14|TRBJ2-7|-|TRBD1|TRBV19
TGTGCCAGTAGTCCACAGGGGGATTCCTACGAGCAGTACTTC
CASSPQGDSYEQYF
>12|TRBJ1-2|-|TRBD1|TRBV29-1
TGCAGCGTCGCTACCAGGGGGCCGGGCTACACCTTC
CSVATRGPGYTF
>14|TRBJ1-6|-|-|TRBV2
TGTGCCAGCAGCGCAACGGGTTCGAATTCACCCCTCCACTTT
CASSATGSNSPLHF
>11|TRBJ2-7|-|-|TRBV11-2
TGTGCCAGCAGCCCTACCATCGAGCAGTACTTC
CASSPTIEQYF
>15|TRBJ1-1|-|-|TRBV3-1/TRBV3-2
TGTGCCAGCAGCCAATTGTCCCAGGGTTACACTGAAGCTTTCTTT
CASSQLSQGYTEAFF
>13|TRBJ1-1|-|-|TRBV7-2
TGTGCCAGCAGCTTACAGGGTGGAGGGAAAGCTTTCTTT
CASSLQGGGKAFF
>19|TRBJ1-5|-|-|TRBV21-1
TGTGCCAGCAGCAAAGGGCGAAACAGCCCTGGGAGTGGCAATCAGCCCCAGCATTTT
CASSKGRNSPGSGNQPQHF
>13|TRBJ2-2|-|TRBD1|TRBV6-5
TGTGCCAGCAGACCTCAGGGGGTCGGGGAGCTGTTTTTT
CASRPQGVGELFF
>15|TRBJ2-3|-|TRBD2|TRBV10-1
TGCGCCAGTTCTAGCGGGGGAGCTAGCACAGATACGCAGTATTTT
CASSSGGASTDTQYF
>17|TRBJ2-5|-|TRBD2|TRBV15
TGTGCCACCAGCAGAGTCCAGACTAGCGGGGGGCGGGGGACCCAGTACTTC
CATSRVQTSGGRGTQYF
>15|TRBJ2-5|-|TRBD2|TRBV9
TGTGCCAGCAGCCCCGGGTCGCGGGGGGAAGAGACCCAGTACTTC
CASSPGSRGEETQYF
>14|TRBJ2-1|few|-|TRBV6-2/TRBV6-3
TGTGCCAGCAGTTCCCACCGGGGGAACAATGAGCAGTTCTTC
CASSSHRGNNEQFF
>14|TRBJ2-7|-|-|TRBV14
TGTGCCAGCAGCCAAGTACTAGCACGTCACGAGCAGTACTTC
CASSQVLARHEQYF
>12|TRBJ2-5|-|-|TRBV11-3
TGTGCCAGCAGCCACGGGGAGGAGACCCAGTACTTC
CASSHGEETQYF
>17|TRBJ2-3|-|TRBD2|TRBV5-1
TGCGCCAGCAGCCCGGGCCTGGGCGGGGGAGGCACAGATACGCAGTATTTT
CASSPGLGGGGTDTQYF
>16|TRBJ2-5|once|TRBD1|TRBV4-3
TGCGCCAGCAGCCTCCGAGGACAGGTGCTTAAAGAGACCCAGTACTTC
CASSLRGQVLKETQYF
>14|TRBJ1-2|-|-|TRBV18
TGTGCCAGCTCACTTTTACAGGGAGGGGATGGCTACACCTTC
CASSLLQGGDGYTF
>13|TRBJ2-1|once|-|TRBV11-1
TGTGCCAGCAGCTTTGGCCCGGGGGATGAGCAGTTCTTC
CASSFGPGDEQFF
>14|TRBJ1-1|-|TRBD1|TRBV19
TGTGCCAGTAGTACCAGGGGGACCCTAAGTGAAGCTTTCTTT
CASSTRGTLSEAFF
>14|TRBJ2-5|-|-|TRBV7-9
TGTGCCAGCAGCGCTGGACTCACTCAAGAGACCCAGTACTTC
CASSAGLTQETQYF
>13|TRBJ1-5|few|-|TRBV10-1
TGCGCCAGCAGTGTAGGGGCAGGCCAGCCCCAGCATTTT
CASSVGAGQPQHF
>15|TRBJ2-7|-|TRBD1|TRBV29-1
TGCAGCGTTGAAGATCTACAGGGGACATCCTACGAGCAGTACTTC
CSVEDLQGTSYEQYF
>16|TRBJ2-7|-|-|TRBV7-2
TGTGCCAGCAGCTTAGCTCTTGAGATGGGGGGACTCGTGCAGTACTTC
CASSLALEMGGLVQYF
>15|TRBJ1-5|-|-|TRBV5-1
TGCGCCAGCAGCTTGACCTTCCCGGGCAATCAGCCCCAGCATTTT
CASSLTFPGNQPQHF
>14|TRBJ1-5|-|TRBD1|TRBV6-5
TGTGCCAGCATGACAGGGGGGTTCAATCAGCCCCAGCATTTT
CASMTGGFNQPQHF
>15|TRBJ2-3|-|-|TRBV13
TGTGCCAGCAGCACGGGGGACCCCCCGACAGATACGCAGTATTTT
CASSTGDPPTDTQYF
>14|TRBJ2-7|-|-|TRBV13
TGTGCCAGCAGCTTAGGTGATACGTCAGGCGAGCAGTACTTC
CASSLGDTSGEQYF
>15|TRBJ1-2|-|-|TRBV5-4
TGTGCCAGCAGCGACCGGGACATTTTTAACTATGGCTACACCTTC
CASSDRDIFNYGYTF
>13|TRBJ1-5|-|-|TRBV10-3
TGTGCCATCAGTGAGTCGAACTTCCAGCCCCAGCATTTT
CAISESNFQPQHF
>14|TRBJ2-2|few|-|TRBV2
TGTGCCAGCAGTCCTCTAGTTGCCTTGGGGGAGCTGTTTTTT
CASSPLVALGELFF
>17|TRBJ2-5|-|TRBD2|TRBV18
TGTGCCAGCTCACCTGGGGAGGGGCAAGTCCCCCAAGAGACCCAGTACTTC
CASSPGEGQVPQETQYF
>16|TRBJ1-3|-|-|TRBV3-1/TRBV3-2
TGTGCCAGCAGCATCGTGCTCGGAGGATTAGGAAACACCATATATTTT
CASSIVLGGLGNTIYF
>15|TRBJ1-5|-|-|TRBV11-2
TGTGCCAGCAGCTCCGTGGGGGGAGGGGATCAGCCCCAGCATTTT
CASSSVGGGDQPQHF
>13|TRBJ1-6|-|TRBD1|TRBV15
TGTGCCACCCGGGACAGCTATAATTCACCCCTCCACTTT
CATRDSYNSPLHF
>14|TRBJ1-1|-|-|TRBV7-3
TGTGCCAGCAGCTTATTTGGTGGGAGCACTGAAGCTTTCTTT
CASSLFGGSTEAFF
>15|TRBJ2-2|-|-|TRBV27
TGTGCCAGCAGTTTAGAACAGTCCCTTGCCGGGGAGCTGTTTTTT
CASSLEQSLAGELFF
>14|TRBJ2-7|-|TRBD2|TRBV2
TGTGCCAGCACCGCGAGACTAGCGGGGTACGAGCAGTACTTC
CASTARLAGYEQYF
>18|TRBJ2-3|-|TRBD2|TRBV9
TGTGCCAGCAGCGTAGGGCGATCCAGCGGGGGGCACACAGATACGCAGTATTTT
CASSVGRSSGGHTDTQYF
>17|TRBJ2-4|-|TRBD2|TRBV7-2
TGTGCCAGCAGCTCCGAGACTAGCGGGAGGGATCGAGGCATTCAGTACTTC
CASSSETSGRDRGIQYF
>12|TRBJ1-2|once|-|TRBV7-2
TGTGCCAGCAGCGACAGGTCGTATGGCTACACCTTC
CASSDRSYGYTF
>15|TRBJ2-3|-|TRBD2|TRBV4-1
TGCGCCAGCAGCCGGGGACTAGCGGAGGGCCGTACGCAGTATTTT
CASSRGLAEGRTQYF
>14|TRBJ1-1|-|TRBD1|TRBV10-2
TGCGCCAGCAGTGAGTCGCCAAGGGGGCAGTGGGCTTTCTTT
CASSESPRGQWAFF
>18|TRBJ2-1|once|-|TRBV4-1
TGCGCCAGCAGCCCACCTGAGCCAAGGAGGGGCTCCTACAATGAGCAGTTCTTC
CASSPPEPRRGSYNEQFF
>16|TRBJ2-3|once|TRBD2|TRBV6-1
TGTGCCAGCAGTGAAGATCCAGCGGGGTACACAGATACGCAGTATTTT
CASSEDPAGYTDTQYF
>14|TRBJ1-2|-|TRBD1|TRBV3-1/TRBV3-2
TGTGCCAGCAGCGCCGATACAGGGGGCTATGGCTACACCTTC
CASSADTGGYGYTF
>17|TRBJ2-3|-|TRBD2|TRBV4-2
TGTGCCAGCAGCCAAGATTTCGAGCGGGGGGGCTCAGATACGCAGTATTTT
CASSQDFERGGSDTQYF
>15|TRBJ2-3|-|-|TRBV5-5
TGTGCCAGCAGGCGCGTTACAGGCCTCACAGATACGCAGTATTTT
CASRRVTGLTDTQYF
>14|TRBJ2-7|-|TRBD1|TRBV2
TGTGCCAGCCAGAGGGGACAGGGTATGAGCGAGCAGTACTTC
CASQRGQGMSEQYF
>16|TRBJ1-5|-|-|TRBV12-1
TGTGCCAGCAGCTACCCCGGACAGGAGAACAATCAGCCCCAGCATTTT
CASSYPGQENNQPQHF
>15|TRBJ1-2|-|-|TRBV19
TGTGCCAGTAGTATCTCCACTTACAGGGTAGGAGGCTACACCTTC
CASSISTYRVGGYTF
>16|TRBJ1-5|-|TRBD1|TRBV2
TGTGCCAGCAGAGTGACAGGGCTGGGCGCCAATCAGCCCCAGCATTTT
CASRVTGLGANQPQHF
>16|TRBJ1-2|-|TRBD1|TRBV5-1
TGCGCCAGCAGCTGTTCCGGGACAGGGAACGGATGCGGCTACACCTTC
CASSCSGTGNGCGYTF
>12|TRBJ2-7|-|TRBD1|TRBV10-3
TGTGCCACCCAGCAGGGGGCGAGAGAGCAGTACTTC
CATQQGAREQYF